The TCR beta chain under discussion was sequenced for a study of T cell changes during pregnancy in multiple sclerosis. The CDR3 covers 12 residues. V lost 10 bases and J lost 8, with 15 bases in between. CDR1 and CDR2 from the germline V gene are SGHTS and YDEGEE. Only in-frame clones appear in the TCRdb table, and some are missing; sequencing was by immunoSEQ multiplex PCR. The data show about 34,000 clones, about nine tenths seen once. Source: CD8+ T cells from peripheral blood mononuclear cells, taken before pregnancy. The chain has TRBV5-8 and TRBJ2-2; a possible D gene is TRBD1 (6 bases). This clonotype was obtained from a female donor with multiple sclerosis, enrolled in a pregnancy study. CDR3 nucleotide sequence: TGTGCCGCATACACCAGGGGAGGGGAGCTGTTTTTT. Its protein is CAAYTRGGELFF.